Each of the 12 T cell receptor beta chains below was sequenced from the same sample in a study of T cells in Graves' hyperthyroidism and ophthalmopathy. Regions amplified from RNA transcripts were the TCR beta CDR3 regions. During a first-round RT-PCR of the TCR CDR3, the HTBI primer set was used. MiXCR, run by TCRdb on the multiplex PCR reads, gives a single entry per CDR3 protein. This table has about 250,000 distinct CDR3 sequences, about 16% appearing once. The sequencing sample was made of blood. All receptors come from a woman between 45 and 65 years old with Graves' hyperthyroidism that later progressed to Graves' ophthalmopathy.

The table lists this clonotype with many counts. The V call is TRBV6-6, the J call TRBJ1-2; 7 nucleotides align to TRBD1. With V trimmed by 2 bases and J by 2 bases, 17 bases remained unmatched. Germline V CDR1 and CDR2: MNHNY, SVGAGI (reference sequence). This CDR3 has 19 amino acids. CDR3 DNA: TGTGCCAGCAGTTACAGGCCCTCCTACAGGGGACCATTGAACTATGGCTACACCTTC. This gives the protein CASSYRPSYRGPLNYGYTF.

Remarks on this clonotype: Since a much larger clone is just one base distant, this may be a read error. The CDR3 coding sequence is TGCAGTGCTAGTGACCAGGGGGCGCGCACCGGGGAGCTGTTTTTT. Encoded protein: CSASDQGARTGELFF. The chain joins TRBV20-1 to TRBJ2-2; 8 bases fit TRBD1. Per germline, CDR1 DFQATT and CDR2 SNEGSKA (reference sequence). The CDR3 sequence is 15 residues long. V was clipped by 3 bases and J by 4 bases; unmatched bases: 7.

This clonotype has at least ten counts. The V call is TRBV29-1, the J call TRBJ2-3, with D unresolved. The CDR3 loop spans 13 amino acids. Germline CDR1 and CDR2: SQVTM and ANQGSEA. Trimming stripped 2 bases from V and 5 bases from J, with 11 bases between. The CDR3 nucleotides are TGCAGCGTTGAAAGAGAAAGAGAAGATACGCAGTATTTT. Residues: CSVEREREDTQYF.

This clonotype came up many times. This chain connects TRBV7-9 to TRBJ2-7, with D perhaps assigned TRBD1 or TRBD2 (7 bases each). CDR3 length equals 15 residues. V lost 0 bases to trimming and J lost 7 bases, with 16 bases between them. Germline CDR1 SEHNR, CDR2 FQNEAQ (reference sequence). CDR3 sequence reads: CASSLAPKQGGEQYF. CDR3 nucleotide sequence: TGTGCCAGCAGCTTAGCCCCAAAGCAGGGGGGGGAGCAGTACTTC.

There are many counts of this clonotype. The V and J genes are TRBV29-1 and TRBJ2-2, with 7 bases lining up with TRBD1. There are 13 residues in the CDR3. The germline V gene encodes CDR1 SQVTM and CDR2 ANQGSEA. Trimming cost V 6 bases and J 7 bases; bases outside gene matches: 8. CDR3 in DNA: TGCAGCGTCGAAAGACAGGGAGTCGGGGAGCTGTTTTTT. It codes for CSVERQGVGELFF.

This clonotype was detected ten times or more. The chain links TRBV12-3 or TRBV12-4 to TRBJ2-3; 9 bases fit TRBD2. The CDR3 is made up of 14 amino acids. V shed 4 bases and J 8 bases; nucleotides not matched to a gene: 7. CDR3: CASSWAGGPRTQYF. The CDR3 DNA reads TGTGCCAGCAGTTGGGCGGGAGGGCCTCGTACGCAGTATTTT.

This clonotype was seen repeatedly, ten times or more. The J gene is TRBJ2-3, the V gene TRBV20-1, with D unresolved. V was clipped by 0 bases and J by 0 bases, with 7 bases between them. The germline V gene encodes CDR1 DFQATT and CDR2 SNEGSKA (reference sequence). The CDR3 is 14 amino acids. CDR3: CSARDSRSTDTQYF. CDR3 DNA sequence: TGCAGTGCTAGAGATTCGCGAAGCACAGATACGCAGTATTTT.

This chain uses TRBV30 with TRBJ1-2; TRBD1 is a possible D gene (5 bases). Germline V gene lookup returns CDR1 GTSNPN and CDR2 SVGIG (reference sequence). This CDR3 comprises 10 residues. The V and J ends lost 8 bases and 6 bases respectively, with 10 bases between them. The CDR3 region is CAQGGDGYTF. CDR3 nucleotide sequence: TGTGCCCAGGGCGGGGATGGCTACACCTTC.

The chain couples TRBV5-5 to TRBJ1-4, with D hard to call. The V gene lost 6 bases and the J gene lost 8 bases, with 23 bases spanning the gap. This CDR3 has 16 residues. Germline values: CDR1 SGHKS, CDR2 YYEKEE (reference sequence). CDR3 in DNA: TGTGCCAGCACAAAACTGGGTCGGTTTATACAGGAAAAACTGTTTTTT. Translation gives CASTKLGRFIQEKLFF.

This clonotype was seen at least ten times. The V gene is TRBV24-1, the J gene TRBJ2-3; D might be TRBD2 (6 bases). V was trimmed by 7 bases and J by 1 base, leaving 14 bases between them. The germline V gene has CDR1 KGHDR and CDR2 SFDVKD. The CDR3 extends over 15 amino acids. The DNA of the CDR3 is TGTGCCACCAGGGGAAGCGGGCTGGGCACAGATACGCAGTATTTT. The encoded protein is CATRGSGLGTDTQYF.

This clonotype was counted at least ten times. The chain is built from TRBV11-1 and TRBJ2-5, with D possibly being TRBD2 (5 bases). The CDR3 has 13 amino acids. Germline V CDR1 and CDR2: SGHAT, FQDESV (reference sequence). With 3 bases removed from V and 1 base from J, the gap between germline ends came to 6 bases. The CDR3 loop reads CASSLSGQETQYF. The DNA for the CDR3 is TGTGCCAGCAGCTTGAGCGGCCAAGAGACCCAGTACTTC.

This clonotype was seen ten or more times. The rearrangement uses TRBV10-3 and TRBJ2-7; 11 nucleotides align to TRBD2. The germline V gene has CDR1 ENHRY and CDR2 SYGVKD. The CDR3 is 15 residues long. V shed 2 bases, J shed 0 bases, and the junction held 0 bases outside the gene matches. The CDR3 loop reads CAISEGTSGSYEQYF. The CDR3, as DNA: TGTGCCATCAGTGAGGGGACTAGCGGCTCCTACGAGCAGTACTTC.